This T cell receptor (beta chain) was identified during a study of blood T cell repertoires in COVID-19. Whole-study context: Samples came from the United States, Italy and Spain, spanning acute and convalescent COVID-19. Sample material is recorded as cDNA or gDNA derived from T cells, B-cell-depleted T cells, or PBMCs.

Sequencing used immunoSEQ multiplex PCR; TCRdb keeps in-frame clones, though not all of them. The table has 35,000 to 55,000 clones, around 85% seen once; the top ten hold 12%. The CDR3 is 16 residues long. Germline CDR1 reads SGHVS; CDR2 reads FNYEAQ. Trimming removed 2 bases from V and 5 bases from J; junction bases left unmatched: 9. Sequenced sample: peripheral blood. The sequence derives from a human donor in a cohort sampled during active COVID-19. J is TRBJ2-5 and V is TRBV7-6; 9 positions agree with TRBD1. The chain's CDR3 is CASSLLQGAGGETQYF. Written as DNA, the CDR3 is TGTGCCAGCAGCTTACTACAGGGGGCGGGCGGGGAGACCCAGTACTTC.